This TCR beta chain was found in a study of CD8+CD57+ T cells in acquired aplastic anemia (dated by TCRdb to the late 2010s). Describing the broader study: DNA extracted from sorted CD4+ and CD8+ cells had a mean of 3.2 ug, with a range of 0.2 to 27.4 ug. Mean read counts for healthy donor samples were about 10 million for CD4+ cells and 11.0 million for CD8+ cells.

Profiling of TCR beta VDJ combinations and CDR3 sequences used genomic DNA as the template. An Illumina HiSeq 2000 was the platform used for TCR repertoire sequencing. Turning to the authors' computational methods: TRBV/TRBJ rearrangement plots, CDR3 size and DJ length profiles, and Simpson's diversity index were used to assess repertoires. The immunodominant clone was defined as the most abundant DNA sequence in deep sequencing data. CDR3 amino acid sequences were screened for sharing across subjects and were compared with published repertoires and the VDJdb database. The public reads were reanalyzed by TCRdb: fastp trimming at Q25, MiXCR alignment, in-frame beta chains only. When rows share a CDR3 protein, they turn into one entry using the most common DNA and genes. TCRdb's processing, not the authors', yielded these V and J calls. This sample has some 130,000 distinct CDR3 sequences in its table, and 41% of those were observed once. Roughly 8.9% of the sample lies in the top ten.

TCR repertoires of sorted CD4+ and CD8+ blood T cells from severe aplastic anemia patients and healthy subjects were deep-sequenced in the study. Ficoll-Paque density gradient centrifugation was used to isolate peripheral blood mononuclear cells. CD4+ and CD8+ T cells were sorted by FACS or magnetic beads before DNA extraction. Note on this clonotype: Its antigen remains unidentified. No base quality information exists; no much larger clone differs at one position.

Overall results and qualifications from the work: Patients and healthy controls showed no significant difference in CD8+ Simpson's diversity (P=0.060). Although under 35 CD8+ CDR3 sequences were shared by patients and controls, these sequences appeared highly expressed in patients and within the immunodominant clones of patients.

Inclusive of the bounding cysteine and phenylalanine, the CDR3 is 15 residues long. Only the CDR3 part of the read is kept: 45 bases, read in frame from the first base. The germline V gene (reference sequence) sets CDR1 to LNHNV and CDR2 to YYDKDF. V sheds 0 bases and J sheds 4 bases, leaving 13 bases between their ends. The sequencing input was sorted CD4+, CD8+, or CD8+CD57+ T cells (not recorded which) from PBMCs. This clonotype was sampled from a human donor in good health, serving as a control. Here the chain combines TRBV15 and TRBJ2-7; a confident D gene designation cannot be given. The nucleotides are TGTGCCACCAGCAGAGATCGGCCAGCTGAATACGAGCAGTACTTC. Translated, it gives CATSRDRPAEYEQYF.